Listed below are T cell receptor beta chains from one sample, sequenced in a study of blood T cell repertoires in COVID-19. The data were produced by immunoSEQ multiplex PCR, yet TCRdb's version contains in-frame clones alone and is incomplete. The data hold 35,000 to 40,000 clones, with over 70% observed a single time. Source material: peripheral blood. These TCRs come from a man older than 75 with active or convalescent COVID-19. Each CDR3 is given with its conserved first and last residue. The order of the fields is V gene, clone size, J gene, D gene, CDR3 protein, CDR3 DNA. The D gene is left open where the match is weak. Rows give clone size only sometimes, using once, few, many, or a class for an expanded clone.

V: TRBV11-3
size: -
J: TRBJ2-3
D: TRBD2
CDR3: CASSFVRTSGSSTDTQYF
DNA: TGTGCCAGCAGCTTTGTAAGGACTAGCGGGTCTAGCACAGATACGCAGTATTTT

V: TRBV5-6
size: -
J: TRBJ2-5
D: TRBD1
CDR3: CASSRDRAETQYF
DNA: TGTGCCAGCAGCCGGGACAGGGCGGAGACCCAGTACTTC

V: TRBV9
size: -
J: TRBJ2-3
D: -
CDR3: CASSALGGKGGTDTQYF
DNA: TGTGCCAGCAGCGCCCTGGGCGGGAAAGGTGGCACAGATACGCAGTATTTT

V: TRBV5-1
size: -
J: TRBJ2-5
D: TRBD2
CDR3: CASSRSVAGLAGETQYF
DNA: TGCGCCAGCAGCCGATCCGTCGCAGGACTAGCGGGAGAGACCCAGTACTTC

V: TRBV24-1
size: once
J: TRBJ2-3
D: TRBD2
CDR3: CATSGAGEPTDTQYF
DNA: TGTGCCACCAGTGGAGCGGGGGAGCCCACAGATACGCAGTATTTT

V: TRBV28
size: -
J: TRBJ1-3
D: -
CDR3: CASTALGQSGNTIYF
DNA: TGTGCCAGCACCGCTCTTGGACAGTCTGGAAACACCATATATTTT

V: TRBV9
size: -
J: TRBJ2-2
D: TRBD2
CDR3: CASSPRLAENTGELFF
DNA: TGTGCCAGCAGCCCCCGACTAGCAGAAAACACCGGGGAGCTGTTTTTT

V: TRBV7-2
size: few
J: TRBJ2-2
D: TRBD2
CDR3: CASSTPGTSGSQRELFF
DNA: TGTGCCAGCAGCACCCCCGGGACTAGCGGGAGCCAGCGGGAGCTGTTTTTT

V: TRBV27
size: -
J: TRBJ2-1
D: TRBD2
CDR3: CASSQLRTSGSYNEQFF
DNA: TGTGCCAGCAGTCAACTTCGGACTAGCGGATCCTACAATGAGCAGTTCTTC

V: TRBV5-1
size: -
J: TRBJ2-2
D: -
CDR3: CASSPLQGPNTGELFF
DNA: TGCGCCAGCAGCCCCCTACAGGGTCCGAACACCGGGGAGCTGTTTTTT

V: TRBV4-2
size: -
J: TRBJ2-7
D: TRBD2
CDR3: CASSRSPGTSGYEQYF
DNA: TGTGCCAGCAGCCGAAGCCCCGGGACTAGCGGCTACGAGCAGTACTTC

V: TRBV11-1
size: -
J: TRBJ1-1
D: TRBD1
CDR3: CASKVGTANTEAFF
DNA: TGTGCCAGCAAAGTAGGGACAGCTAACACTGAAGCTTTCTTT

V: TRBV11-2
size: -
J: TRBJ2-5
D: -
CDR3: CASSLNSQETQYF
DNA: TGTGCCAGCAGCTTAAACAGCCAAGAGACCCAGTACTTC

V: TRBV19
size: -
J: TRBJ2-3
D: TRBD2
CDR3: CASSGGGGWSTDTQYF
DNA: TGTGCCAGTAGCGGAGGCGGGGGTTGGAGCACAGATACGCAGTATTTT

V: TRBV7-2
size: -
J: TRBJ1-1
D: -
CDR3: CASSLGGGNTEAFF
DNA: TGTGCCAGCAGCTTAGGAGGTGGGAACACTGAAGCTTTCTTT

V: TRBV27
size: -
J: TRBJ2-5
D: TRBD2
CDR3: CASSSYRLAGGQETQYF
DNA: TGTGCCAGCAGTTCATACCGCTTAGCGGGGGGCCAAGAGACCCAGTACTTC

V: TRBV23-1
size: -
J: TRBJ2-7
D: TRBD1
CDR3: CASSHETGGPLSYEQYF
DNA: TGCGCCAGCAGTCACGAGACAGGGGGTCCCCTTTCCTACGAGCAGTACTTC

V: TRBV5-1
size: -
J: TRBJ2-5
D: -
CDR3: CASSWGLGIETQYF
DNA: TGCGCCAGCAGCTGGGGGCTGGGTATAGAGACCCAGTACTTC

V: TRBV5-5
size: -
J: TRBJ1-4
D: -
CDR3: CASSLEPQTNEKLFF
DNA: TGTGCCAGCAGCTTGGAACCACAGACTAATGAAAAACTGTTTTTT

V: TRBV7-2
size: -
J: TRBJ2-1
D: -
CDR3: CASSTGAGTSYNEQFF
DNA: TGTGCCAGCAGTACAGGGGCGGGGACCTCCTACAATGAGCAGTTCTTC

V: TRBV3-1/TRBV3-2
size: -
J: TRBJ1-1
D: -
CDR3: CASSQVMNTEAFF
DNA: TGTGCCAGCAGCCAAGTTATGAACACTGAAGCTTTCTTT

V: TRBV5-1
size: -
J: TRBJ1-3
D: -
CDR3: CASSLEGTTSSGNTIYF
DNA: TGCGCCAGCAGCTTGGAAGGGACAACCAGCTCTGGAAACACCATATATTTT

V: TRBV5-5
size: -
J: TRBJ1-1
D: -
CDR3: CASSLGAVTEAFF
DNA: TGTGCCAGCAGCTTAGGGGCAGTCACTGAAGCTTTCTTT

V: TRBV5-4
size: -
J: TRBJ1-2
D: -
CDR3: CASSSTVNYGYTF
DNA: TGTGCCAGCAGCTCGACAGTTAACTATGGCTACACCTTC

V: TRBV11-2
size: -
J: TRBJ2-2
D: -
CDR3: CASSLYYGSGGTGELFF
DNA: TGTGCCAGCAGCTTATACTACGGGAGTGGGGGCACCGGGGAGCTGTTTTTT

V: TRBV21-1
size: -
J: TRBJ2-1
D: -
CDR3: CASSTHRVYNEQFF
DNA: TGTGCCAGCAGCACCCACAGGGTCTACAATGAGCAGTTCTTC